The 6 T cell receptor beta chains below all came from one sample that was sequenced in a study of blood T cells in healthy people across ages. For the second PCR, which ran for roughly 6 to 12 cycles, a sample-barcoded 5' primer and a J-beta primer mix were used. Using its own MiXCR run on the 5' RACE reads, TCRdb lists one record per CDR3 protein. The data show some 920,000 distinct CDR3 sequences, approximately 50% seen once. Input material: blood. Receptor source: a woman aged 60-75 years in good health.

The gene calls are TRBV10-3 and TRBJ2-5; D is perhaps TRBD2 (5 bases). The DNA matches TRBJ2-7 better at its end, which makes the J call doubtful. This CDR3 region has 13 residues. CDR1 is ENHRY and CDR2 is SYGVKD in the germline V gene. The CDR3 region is CAISESDYYEQYF. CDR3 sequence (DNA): TGTGCCATCAGTGAGTCCGACTACTACGAGCAGTACTTC.

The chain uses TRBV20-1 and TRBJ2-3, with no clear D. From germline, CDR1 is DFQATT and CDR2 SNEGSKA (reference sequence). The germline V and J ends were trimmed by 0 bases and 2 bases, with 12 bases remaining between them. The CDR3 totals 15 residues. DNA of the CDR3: TGCAGTGCTAGAGATGCGCGGCTACCCACAGATACGCAGTATTTT. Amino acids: CSARDARLPTDTQYF.

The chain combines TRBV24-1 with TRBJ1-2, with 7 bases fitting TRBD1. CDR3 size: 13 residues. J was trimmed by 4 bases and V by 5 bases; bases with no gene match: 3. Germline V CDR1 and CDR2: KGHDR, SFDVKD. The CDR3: CATSAGTVYGYTF. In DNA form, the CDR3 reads TGTGCCACCAGTGCCGGGACAGTCTATGGCTACACCTTC.

The CDR3 is CASSVASGSGDEQYF. The CDR3 region has the DNA TGTGCCAGCAGCGTAGCCAGCGGGAGCGGTGACGAGCAGTACTTC. The rearrangement uses TRBV9 and TRBJ2-4; 8 bases line up with TRBD2. The J call is in doubt because the DNA end fits TRBJ2-7 better. The CDR3 loop spans 15 amino acids. Germline CDR1 and CDR2: SGDLS and YYNGEE.

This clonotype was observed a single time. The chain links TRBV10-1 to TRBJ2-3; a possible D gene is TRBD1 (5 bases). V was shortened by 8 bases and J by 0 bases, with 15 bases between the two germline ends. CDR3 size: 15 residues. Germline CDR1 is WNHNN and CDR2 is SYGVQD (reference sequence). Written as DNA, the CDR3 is TGCGCCAGCCTTGTAACAGGATCCAGCACAGATACGCAGTATTTT. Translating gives CASLVTGSSTDTQYF.

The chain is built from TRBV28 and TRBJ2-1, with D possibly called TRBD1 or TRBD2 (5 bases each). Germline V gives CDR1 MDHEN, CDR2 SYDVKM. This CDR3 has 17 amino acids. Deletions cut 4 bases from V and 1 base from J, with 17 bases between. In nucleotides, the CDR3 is TGTGCCAGCAGTTCTTCCGGGACGCATGCTTCCTACAATGAGCAGTTCTTC. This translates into CASSSSGTHASYNEQFF.